These 19 T cell receptor beta chains share one sample of origin, sequenced in a study of T cell clonality in common variable immunodeficiency. Generated by immunoSEQ multiplex PCR, the TCRdb table keeps only in-frame clones and is missing some. The specimen has more than 65,000 clones, none found just once. Sequenced: peripheral blood mononuclear cells. The source is a person aged 18 to 75 in good health.

This clone was found many times. The read gets to within 3 residues of the CDR3 end, and the germline J gene fills in the rest. J is TRBJ2-7 and V is TRBV5-8; no definite D call. Looked up from germline, CDR1 is SGHTS and CDR2 is YDEGEE. This CDR3 is 14 amino acids long. Trimming stripped 3 bases from V and 5 bases from J, with 15 bases between. CDR3 DNA (partial): TGTGCCAGCAGCTCAGGCCCAGACCCAAACGAG. It translates to CASSSGPDPNE. The whole CDR3 is CASSSGPDPNEQYF.

There are many counts of this clone. Read sequence stops 3 residues before the CDR3 end, and the germline J gene provides the missing end. The chain is built from TRBV7-6 and TRBJ2-5, with D possibly being TRBD2 (6 bases). CDR3 length: 17 residues. Trimming stripped 1 base from V and 2 bases from J, with 17 bases between. From germline, CDR1 is SGHVS and CDR2 FNYEAQ. CDR3 in amino acids: CASSLVGMLGGQETQYF. CDR3 DNA, as far as it was read: TGTGCCAGCAGCTTAGTCGGGATGCTCGGGGGTCAAGAGACC.

This clone has a count of ten or more. Sequencing ends 3 residues short of the CDR3 end; the germline J gene provides the rest. The chain combines TRBV28 with TRBJ2-3; TRBD1 aligns across 9 bases. This CDR3 region has 14 residues. Germline lookup yields CDR1 MDHEN and CDR2 SYDVKM. Unmatched junction bases numbered 3, after V lost 5 bases and J lost 3 bases. The part of the CDR3 DNA that was read is TGTGCCAGCAGTATGACAGGGGGGACAGATACG. Protein sequence: CASSMTGGTDT. The CDR3 in full is CASSMTGGTDTQYF. Full variable domain (missing parts from reference TRBV28 and TRBJ2-3): DVKVTQSSRYLVKRTGEKVFLECVQDMDHENMFWYRQDPGLGLRLIYFSYDVKMKEKGDIPEGYSVSREKKERFSLILESASTNQTSMYLCASSMTGGTDTQYFGPGTRLTVL.

CDR3 bases read: TGCAGCGCCGCGGATAATGAG. This translates into CSAADNE. The entire CDR3 protein is CSAADNEQFF. The V and J genes are TRBV29-1 and TRBJ2-1; D is unclear. The read halts 3 residues ahead of the CDR3 end, with the missing end drawn from the germline J gene. The germline V gene has CDR1 SQVTM and CDR2 ANQGSEA. Trimming removed 7 bases from V and 7 bases from J, with 8 bases in between. The CDR3 totals 10 residues.

There are many counts of this clone. The sequenced fragment ends 3 residues before the CDR3 boundary, so the rest is inferred from the germline J gene. The chain combines TRBV30 with TRBJ2-3, with D perhaps matching TRBD2 (5 bases). Germline CDR1 and CDR2: GTSNPN and SVGIG (reference sequence). The CDR3 extends over 12 amino acids. The CDR3 bases that were read are TGTGCCTGGAGTGCAACAGAGGGCTCG. It codes for CAWSATEGS. The full CDR3 reads CAWSATEGSQYF.

This clone has ten or more counts. The CDR3 extends 3 residues past the end of the read, so its final part is completed from the germline J gene. This chain joins TRBV11-2 and TRBJ1-1; D uncertain. CDR1 and CDR2 from the germline V gene are SGHAT and FQNNGV. The CDR3 has 13 amino acids. The V and J ends lost 0 bases and 5 bases respectively, with 7 bases between them. The sequenced part of the CDR3 DNA is TGTGCCAGCAGCTTAGATCGGGGAACTGAA. It yields the protein CASSLDRGTE. The entire CDR3 is CASSLDRGTEAFF.

In this sample, this clone turned up many times. Sequencing ends 3 residues short of the CDR3 end; the germline J gene provides the rest. V and J are TRBV14 and TRBJ2-7; D remains unclear. The ends were cut back, 0 bases at V and 0 bases at J, with 12 bases in the middle. The CDR3 sequence is 16 residues long. In germline, CDR1 is SGHDN, CDR2 FVKESK. The sequenced CDR3 bases are TGTGCCAGCAGCCAAGAGAGGAGCAGGTACTCCTACGAG. It codes for CASSQERSRYSYE. The entire CDR3 reads CASSQERSRYSYEQYF.

This clone showed up many times. Read coverage stops 3 residues before the CDR3 terminus; the germline J gene supplies the remainder. The chain has TRBV5-1 and TRBJ2-7, with 7 bases identical to TRBD2. The CDR3 has 15 residues. With 3 bases clipped from V and 6 bases from J, the junction kept 12 bases outside the gene matches. CDR1 is SGHRS, CDR2 YFSETQ, per germline. The part of the CDR3 DNA that was read is TGCGCCAGCAGCTCCAGACTAGCCCTTTCTCGCGAG. It yields the protein CASSSRLALSRE. The whole CDR3 region reads CASSSRLALSREQYF.

This clone was seen repeatedly, ten times or more. The CDR3 is cut off 3 residues early in the read; its end comes from the germline J gene. V and J are TRBV5-1 and TRBJ2-3; tentatively, D is TRBD2 (6 bases). Per the germline V gene, CDR1 is SGHRS and CDR2 is YFSETQ. This CDR3 has 14 residues. The V end was cut by 4 bases, the J end by 0 bases, with 9 bases between. CDR3 loop: CASSGDWSTDTQYF. CDR3 DNA, as far as it was read: TGCGCCAGCAGCGGGGACTGGAGCACAGATACG.

The sample holds many counts of this clone. The read halts 3 residues ahead of the CDR3 end, with the missing end drawn from the germline J gene. The chain carries TRBV19 and TRBJ1-2; 7 nucleotides match TRBD1. The CDR3 extends over 13 amino acids. The germline gives CDR1 LNHDA, CDR2 SQIVND (reference sequence). The CDR3 protein is CASSADRARGYTF. The CDR3 DNA, read in part, is TGTGCCAGTAGTGCAGACAGGGCACGCGGC. The variable domain in full, with the rest retrieved from reference TRBV19 and TRBJ1-2, is DGGITQSPKYLFRKEGQNVTLSCEQNLNHDAMYWYRQDPGQGLRLIYYSQIVNDFQKGDIAEGYSVSREKKESFPLTVTSAQKNPTAFYLCASSADRARGYTFGSGTRLTVV.

This clone was detected many times. Coverage ceases 3 residues before the CDR3 finishes, and the germline J gene fills in the end. Other DNA sequences of this sample code for an identical CDR3. The chain recombines TRBV7-2 with TRBJ2-7; 14 bases match TRBD2. The CDR3 is 15 amino acids. After removal of 5 bases from V and 3 bases from J, the junction contained 3 bases not matched to a gene. CDR1 is SGHTA, CDR2 FQGNSA, per germline. The DNA read from the CDR3 is TGTGCCAGCAGCCTGGGACTAGCGGGGGTCTACGAG. Translating gives CASSLGLAGVYE. Given in full, the CDR3 is CASSLGLAGVYEQYF.

This clone was seen many times. The read ends 3 residues before the CDR3 terminus; that terminus is restored from the germline J gene. This sequence joins TRBV29-1 and TRBJ2-3; a possible D gene is TRBD1 (6 bases). Germline assignment: CDR1 SQVTM and CDR2 ANQGSEA. This CDR3 has 15 amino acids. V was pared by 3 bases and J by 3 bases, with 16 bases between. CDR3 DNA, as far as it was read: TGCAGCGTTGAGAGCATTGGGACACCTACAGATACG. Protein product: CSVESIGTPTDT. The full-length CDR3 reads as CSVESIGTPTDTQYF.

This clone was seen ten or more times. Relative to the germline gene, one junction end is altered; a read error may explain this. The read is 3 residues too short to cover the CDR3 end, so that end is filled in from the germline J gene. This chain connects TRBV4-2 to TRBJ2-7; 9 bases fit TRBD1. The germline CDR1 and CDR2 sequences are LGHNA and YNFKEQ. The CDR3 runs 15 residues. CDR3 protein: CASSQDWTGVYEQYF. The sequenced part of the CDR3 DNA is TGCGCCAGCAGCCAAGACTGGACAGGGGTCTACGAG.

Points on this clone: The sequence runs out 3 residues before the end of the CDR3; the remainder is reconstructed from the germline J gene. The chain uses TRBV18 and TRBJ2-4; 9 nucleotides agree with TRBD1. V shed 6 bases and J 0 bases; nucleotides not matched to a gene: 12. The CDR3 loop spans 18 amino acids. The V gene's germline CDR1 is KGHSH and CDR2 LQKENI. The CDR3 loop reads CASSHDGQGRLAKNIQYF. Incomplete CDR3 DNA: TGTGCCAGCTCCCACGACGGACAGGGGCGTCTAGCCAAAAACATT.

Ten or more counts support this clone. The CDR3 end falls 3 residues outside the read, so it is completed with the germline J gene. The gene calls are TRBV20-1 and TRBJ2-5; D is perhaps TRBD2 (6 bases). V gave up 0 bases and J gave up 5 bases, with 13 bases separating them. The CDR3 extends over 14 amino acids. Germline-derived CDR1 and CDR2 are DFQATT and SNEGSKA (reference sequence). CDR3 bases read: TGCAGTGCTAGAGAGGGACTCCATCGGGAGACC. Protein product: CSAREGLHRET. The entire CDR3 protein is CSAREGLHRETQYF.

In its sample, this clone was seen many times. With the read ending 3 residues before the CDR3 end, the germline J gene is used to fill in that end. The chain couples TRBV20-1 to TRBJ2-1, with 9 positions matching TRBD2. Germline V lookup: CDR1 DFQATT, CDR2 SNEGSKA (reference sequence). CDR3 size: 15 residues. Losses at the gene ends were 3 bases for V and 8 bases for J; bases not matched to a gene: 11. The CDR3 protein is CSASPISGTSYEQFF. The CDR3 DNA, read in part, is TGCAGTGCTAGTCCCATATCCGGGACTAGCTATGAG.

Many counts were recorded for this clone. The observed sequence ends 3 residues before the CDR3 terminus, with the missing tail filled in from the germline J gene. The chain uses TRBV24-1 and TRBJ2-1; D ambiguous. The V gene's germline CDR1 is KGHDR and CDR2 SFDVKD. CDR3 length equals 14 residues. The germline V and J ends were trimmed by 2 bases and 1 base, with 5 bases remaining between them. The CDR3 here is CATSDSLSYNEQFF. CDR3 bases read: TGTGCCACCAGTGATTCCTTATCCTACAATGAG.

In this sample, this clone turned up many times. Read coverage stops 3 residues before the CDR3 terminus; the germline J gene supplies the remainder. The chain couples TRBV12-3 or TRBV12-4 to TRBJ2-1; TRBD1 might be the D (5 bases). The CDR3 is 16 residues long. Between the trimmed V and J ends, which lost 7 bases and 5 bases, there was a span of 21 bases. CDR3: CASTAGSARVNNEQFF. Incomplete CDR3 DNA: TGTGCCAGCACCGCAGGGTCGGCGCGAGTAAACAATGAG.

This clone was recorded at least ten times. The read terminates 3 residues ahead of where the CDR3 ends, so the germline J gene completes it. The V gene is TRBV3-1 (or the pseudogene TRBV3-2), the J gene TRBJ2-1; 10 nucleotides agree with TRBD2. Germline CDR1 is LGHDT and CDR2 is YNNKEL (reference sequence). The V segment lost 4 bases and the J segment 9 bases; nucleotides outside the gene matches: 9. There are 15 residues in the CDR3. The CDR3 is CASSPSSGGLGEQFF. The sequenced CDR3 bases are TGTGCCAGCAGCCCATCTAGCGGGGGCCTGGGTGAG.